These 30 T cell receptor beta chains share one sample of origin, sequenced in a study of blood T cell repertoires in COVID-19. Method: immunoSEQ multiplex PCR; TCRdb's copy keeps in-frame clones and lacks some. Among 150,000 to 200,000 clones listed, 86% were seen once. Material for sequencing was peripheral blood. These receptor sequences come from a man aged 50-60 years with active or convalescent COVID-19.

This clone was detected once. The genes are TRBV29-1 and TRBJ2-3, with D tentatively TRBD2 (5 bases). The germline V gene has CDR1 SQVTM and CDR2 ANQGSEA. This CDR3 spans 14 amino acids. The V and J ends lost 3 bases and 3 bases respectively, with 13 bases between them. The chain's CDR3 is CSVDRSGPTDTQYF. The CDR3 DNA sequence: TGCAGCGTTGATCGCAGCGGACCTACAGATACGCAGTATTTT.

This clone was seen a few times. The V call is TRBV7-6, the J call TRBJ2-1; 13 nucleotides agree with TRBD2. Trimming cost V 1 base and J 6 bases; bases outside gene matches: 9. From germline, CDR1 is SGHVS and CDR2 FNYEAQ. The CDR3 consists of 18 residues. CDR3 protein: CASSLVGTSGGAANEQFF. DNA of the CDR3: TGTGCCAGCAGCTTAGTCGGTACTAGCGGGGGGGCCGCCAATGAGCAGTTCTTC.

This chain connects TRBV3-1 (or the pseudogene TRBV3-2) to TRBJ1-4; 9 bases match TRBD1. The germline V gene encodes CDR1 LGHDT and CDR2 YNNKEL (reference sequence). The CDR3 is 20 amino acids. Trimming cost V 0 bases and J 5 bases; bases outside gene matches: 16. The CDR3 protein is CASSQEDLWTGDNTNEKLFF. CDR3 in DNA: TGTGCCAGCAGCCAAGAGGACCTCTGGACAGGGGATAACACCAATGAAAAACTGTTTTTT.

This clone has more than one count but fewer than ten. This chain links TRBV7-2 with TRBJ2-2; a weak D match, TRBD1 (6 bases). The germline V gene has CDR1 SGHTA and CDR2 FQGNSA. CDR3 length: 14 residues. Trimming took off 5 bases at V and 2 bases at J, with 9 bases between the two ends. This CDR3 reads CASSKDRNTGELFF. CDR3 nucleotide sequence: TGTGCCAGCAGCAAGGACAGAAACACCGGGGAGCTGTTTTTT.

This clone was counted only a few times. The chain combines TRBV12-3 or TRBV12-4 with TRBJ2-1; 8 nucleotides match TRBD2. The CDR3 is 12 residues long. V trimming: 4 bases; J trimming: 15 bases; junction bases outside the gene matches: 8. CDR3 nucleotide sequence: TGTGCCAGCAGTTCTTCCTTAGCGGGGCGGTTCTTC. This sequence encodes CASSSSLAGRFF.

The CDR3 region is CASSRELGATNEKLFF. The CDR3 nucleotides are TGTGCCAGCTCACGGGAGTTGGGTGCAACTAATGAAAAACTGTTTTTT. The chain recombines TRBV18 with TRBJ1-4; D not certain. V lost 4 bases, J lost 0 bases, and 12 bases lay in between. This CDR3 region has 16 residues. In germline, CDR1 is KGHSH, CDR2 LQKENI.

The rearrangement links TRBV5-6 to TRBJ1-5; 9 bases match TRBD1. Germline trimming cut 0 bases from V and 7 bases from J; bases unmatched to any gene: 8. CDR3 length equals 16 residues. Germline assignment: CDR1 SGHDT and CDR2 YYEEEE. The CDR3 DNA reads as TGTGCCAGCAGCTTGGGGCCGACAGGGGGTCAACAGCCCCAGCATTTT. This translates into CASSLGPTGGQQPQHF.

The chain uses TRBV27 and TRBJ2-6; unclear D gene. The V gene lost 4 bases and the J gene lost 1 base, with 5 bases spanning the gap. Germline assignment: CDR1 MNHEY and CDR2 SMNVEV (reference sequence). This CDR3 region has 14 residues. In DNA form, the CDR3 reads TGTGCCAGCAGTTCGACATCTGGGGCCAACGTCCTGACTTTC. The encoded protein is CASSSTSGANVLTF. Full variable domain (outside the CDR3, taken from reference TRBV27 and TRBJ2-6): EAQVTQNPRYLITVTGKKLTVTCSQNMNHEYMSWYRQDPGLGLRQIYYSMNVEVTDKGDVPEGYKVSRKEKRNFPLILESPSPNQTSLYFCASSSTSGANVLTFGAGSRLTVL.

This chain connects TRBV6-5 to TRBJ2-7, with TRBD1 matching 10 bases. CDR1 and CDR2 (germline): MNHEY, SVGAGI. This CDR3 is 13 amino acids long. V lost 6 bases to trimming and J lost 5 bases; unmatched junction nucleotides: 4. CDR3 region: CASSRQGADEQYF. CDR3 bases: TGTGCCAGCAGCAGACAGGGGGCCGACGAGCAGTACTTC.

The chain recombines TRBV14 with TRBJ2-2, with 14 positions matching TRBD2. The germline gives CDR1 SGHDN, CDR2 FVKESK. J was trimmed by 4 bases and V by 4 bases; bases with no gene match: 8. This CDR3 region has 18 residues. DNA for the CDR3: TGTGCCAGCAGCCCCTGGACTAGCGGGAGGAGGGGCACCGGGGAGCTGTTTTTT. It yields the protein CASSPWTSGRRGTGELFF.

A single count supports this clone. V gene TRBV5-4 combines with J gene TRBJ2-5; D not resolved. CDR3 length equals 12 residues. Looked up from germline, CDR1 is SGHNT and CDR2 is YYREEE (reference sequence). Trimming removed 4 bases at V and 5 bases at J, with 9 bases between. CDR3 in amino acids: CASSIDSETQYF. CDR3 coding DNA: TGTGCCAGCAGCATTGACTCGGAGACCCAGTACTTC.

The chain is built from TRBV24-1 and TRBJ2-2, with 8 bases identical to TRBD1. The CDR3 length is 17 residues. The V segment lost 2 bases and the J segment 5 bases; nucleotides outside the gene matches: 9. The germline CDR1 and CDR2 sequences are KGHDR and SFDVKD. CDR3 residues: CATSDYTRGPLTGELFF. For the CDR3, the DNA is TGTGCCACCAGTGATTACACCAGGGGGCCCCTAACCGGGGAGCTGTTTTTT.

This chain joins TRBV15 and TRBJ2-1, with D maybe TRBD2 (7 bases). The V gene's germline CDR1 is LNHNV and CDR2 YYDKDF (reference sequence). The CDR3 sequence is 13 residues long. V shed 5 bases and J shed 7 bases, with 12 bases lying between them. The DNA of the CDR3 is TGTGCCACCAGCCCTAGGGGGGGGAATGAGCAGTTCTTC. Encoded protein: CATSPRGGNEQFF. The full variable domain, completed using reference TRBV15 and TRBJ2-1, is DAMVIQNPRYQVTQFGKPVTLSCSQTLNHNVMYWYQQKSSQAPKLLFHYYDKDFNNEADTPDNFQSRRPNTSFCFLDIRSPGLGDTAMYLCATSPRGGNEQFFGPGTRLTVL.

In this sample, this clone turned up many times. The V and J genes are TRBV9 and TRBJ1-5; 9 bases are shared with TRBD1. The CDR3 has 15 amino acids. Trimming at V came to 4 bases and at J to 4 bases, leaving 6 bases not matched to a gene. CDR1 is SGDLS and CDR2 is YYNGEE in the germline V gene. DNA for the CDR3: TGTGCCAGCAGCCCCGGGACAGGGCCTAATCAGCCCCAGCATTTT. This encodes CASSPGTGPNQPQHF. The full variable domain, with the rest looked up from reference TRBV9 and TRBJ1-5, is DSGVTQTPKHLITATGQRVTLRCSPRSGDLSVYWYQQSLDQGLQFLIQYYNGEERAKGNILERFSAQQFPDLHSELNLSSLELGDSALYFCASSPGTGPNQPQHFGDGTRLSIL.

V usage is TRBV3-1 (or the pseudogene TRBV3-2) and J usage is TRBJ2-7, with a possible D match to TRBD2 (5 bases). Germline V gene lookup returns CDR1 LGHDT and CDR2 YNNKEL (reference sequence). CDR3 size: 16 residues. V gave up 4 bases and J gave up 1 base, with 17 bases separating them. CDR3 region: CASSPQSSGISYEQYF. As DNA, the CDR3 is TGTGCCAGCAGCCCACAGTCAAGCGGAATATCCTACGAGCAGTACTTC.

The chain couples TRBV7-9 to TRBJ2-1; 14 positions agree with TRBD2. This CDR3 comprises 19 residues. Losses at the gene ends were 2 bases for V and 7 bases for J; bases not matched to a gene: 13. Germline CDR1 is SEHNR and CDR2 is FQNEAQ (reference sequence). The CDR3 region has the DNA TGTGCCAGCAGCTTACGCCAGGCGAGCTGGACTAGCGGGGGGAATGAGCAGTTCTTC. Its protein product is CASSLRQASWTSGGNEQFF.

The chain joins TRBV6-6 to TRBJ1-3; 8 bases fit TRBD1. CDR3 length equals 15 residues. CDR1 MNHNY and CDR2 SVGAGI come from the germline V gene (reference sequence). V was clipped by 0 bases and J by 3 bases; unmatched bases: 1. CDR3 coding DNA: TGTGCCAGCAGTTACTCCGACAGGGGTGGAAACACCATATATTTT. Translation: CASSYSDRGGNTIYF.

This sequence joins TRBV9 and TRBJ2-6, with 9 bases that match TRBD1. The CDR3 covers 16 residues. The germline CDR1 and CDR2 sequences are SGDLS and YYNGEE. The J segment lost 0 bases and the V segment lost 2 bases, leaving 0 bases of the junction unmatched. The CDR3, as DNA: TGTGCCAGCAGCGTGACAGGGGGCTCTGGGGCCAACGTCCTGACTTTC. Protein sequence: CASSVTGGSGANVLTF.

V usage is TRBV25-1 and J usage is TRBJ2-1; TRBD1 aligns across 8 bases. Trimming took 6 bases from V and 10 from J; bases not matched to a gene: 11. The V gene's germline CDR1 is MGHDK and CDR2 SYGVNS. This CDR3 spans 14 amino acids. The CDR3 is CASSHNLDRAEQFF. CDR3 sequence (DNA): TGTGCCAGCAGCCACAACCTGGACAGGGCAGAGCAGTTCTTC.

About this clone: The identical CDR3 is also encoded by other nucleotide sequences in the sample. V is TRBV5-1 and J is TRBJ1-1; D is undetermined. Germline loops: CDR1 SGHRS, CDR2 YFSETQ. V was clipped by 2 bases and J by 1 base, with 6 bases between them. This CDR3 region has 13 residues. CDR3 nucleotide sequence: TGCGCCAGCAGCTTAGGAGGGAACACTGAAGCTTTCTTT. Translating it yields CASSLGGNTEAFF.

The V call is TRBV6-2 or TRBV6-3, the J call TRBJ1-1; 10 bases fit TRBD1. Germline-derived CDR1 and CDR2 are MNHEY and SVGEGT. CDR3 length equals 17 residues. Trimming took 5 bases from V and 0 from J; bases not matched to a gene: 9. CDR3 region: CASSHGTGAALNTEAFF. The DNA of the CDR3 is TGTGCCAGCAGTCATGGGACAGGGGCTGCCCTGAACACTGAAGCTTTCTTT.

The CDR3 sequence: CASSLEGDEQFF. The CDR3 nucleotides read TGTGCCAGCAGTTTAGAGGGGGATGAGCAGTTCTTC. V gene TRBV28 combines with J gene TRBJ2-1, with D possibly being TRBD1 (6 bases). The germline V gene encodes CDR1 MDHEN and CDR2 SYDVKM. The V end lost 2 bases, the J end lost 8 bases, and 7 bases lay between the germline ends. This CDR3 has 12 amino acids.

In this sample, this clone turned up a few times. V usage is TRBV6-5 and J usage is TRBJ1-2; 7 nucleotides line up with TRBD1. Germline V lookup: CDR1 MNHEY, CDR2 SVGAGI. The CDR3 is made up of 14 amino acids. J gave up 5 bases and V 11 bases, and 14 bases lay outside the gene matches. The CDR3: CASRGQGVRYGYTF. DNA for the CDR3: TGTGCCTCTCGAGGGCAGGGGGTGAGGTATGGCTACACCTTC.

V gene TRBV11-2 combines with J gene TRBJ2-1; a weak D match, TRBD2 (7 bases). The CDR3 sequence is 14 residues long. Trimming shortened V by 5 bases and J by 9 bases, and 17 bases separated the two germline ends. The germline V gene has CDR1 SGHAT and CDR2 FQNNGV. Written as DNA, the CDR3 is TGTGCCAGCAGCCCGCGAGCAGGGGAGGGTGAGCAGTTCTTC. Translating gives CASSPRAGEGEQFF.

The chain joins TRBV11-3 to TRBJ1-1; 9 bases line up with TRBD1. The CDR3 runs to 17 residues. The V and J ends lost 3 bases and 4 bases, in that order; junction bases with no gene match: 12. Germline CDR1 and CDR2: SGHNT and YENEEA. The CDR3 region has the DNA TGTGCCAGCAGCTTGAGGGGGAACAGGGGGCACGGCACTGAAGCTTTCTTT. Protein product: CASSLRGNRGHGTEAFF.

The V gene is TRBV2, the J gene TRBJ2-7, with D tentatively TRBD2 (6 bases). Per germline, CDR1 SNHLY and CDR2 FYNNEI. There are 14 residues in the CDR3. V was clipped by 8 bases and J by 7 bases, with 21 bases between them. The CDR3 protein is CASVGGKVDGEQYF. CDR3 DNA sequence: TGTGCCAGCGTAGGAGGGAAGGTTGACGGGGAGCAGTACTTC. Based on the CDR3 plus reference TRBV2 and TRBJ2-7, the full variable domain is EPEVTQTPSHQVTQMGQEVILRCVPISNHLYFYWYRQILGQKVEFLVSFYNNEISEKSEIFDDQFSVERPDGSNFTLKIRSTKLEDSAMYFCASVGGKVDGEQYFGPGTRLTVT.

J is TRBJ1-4 and V is TRBV19; 9 nucleotides agree with TRBD1. In germline, CDR1 is LNHDA, CDR2 SQIVND (reference sequence). The CDR3 extends over 16 amino acids. The trim removed 6 bases at V and 0 bases at J, leaving 5 bases unmatched. CDR3 sequence (DNA): TGTGCCAGTAGCTCAACAGGGGGCTCAACTAATGAAAAACTGTTTTTT. Translated: CASSSTGGSTNEKLFF.

The V and J genes are TRBV9 and TRBJ1-6; 7 bases match TRBD1. Germline CDR1 SGDLS, CDR2 YYNGEE. Trimming removed 0 bases from V and 12 bases from J; junction bases left unmatched: 6. The CDR3 is 14 amino acids. The CDR3 region is CASSVGRGQQPLHF. CDR3 nucleotide sequence: TGTGCCAGCAGCGTAGGGAGGGGACAGCAACCCCTCCACTTT.

V is TRBV30 and J is TRBJ2-2; 8 positions agree with TRBD2. The J segment lost 1 base and the V segment lost 2 bases, leaving 6 bases of the junction unmatched. The germline V gene encodes CDR1 GTSNPN and CDR2 SVGIG (reference sequence). CDR3 length: 16 amino acids. The CDR3 reads CAWSWLAGQNTGELFF. The DNA for the CDR3 is TGTGCCTGGAGTTGGCTAGCGGGCCAGAACACCGGGGAGCTGTTTTTT.

The chain recombines TRBV6-2 or TRBV6-3 with TRBJ1-1, with a tentative D call TRBD1 (5 bases). Germline-derived CDR1 and CDR2 are MNHEY and SVGEGT. Trimming removed 2 bases from V and 7 bases from J, with 11 bases in between. This CDR3 comprises 13 residues. The CDR3 loop is CASSYVGRDEAFF. CDR3 in DNA: TGTGCCAGCAGTTACGTAGGCAGGGATGAAGCTTTCTTT.